One and the same sample provided the 6 T cell receptor beta chains below, sequenced in a study of blood T cell repertoires in COVID-19 (dated by TCRdb to 2020 to 2022). Receptor amplification or capture employed the immunoSEQ multiplex PCR assay. TCRdb provides this immuneACCESS table in a form limited to in-frame rearrangements. Some clones are lacking; in checked studies, under half of them reflect an unresolved V gene, and why the rest are absent is not known. The sample yields around 130,000 clones; roughly 81% were counted once. Of the sample, 3% to 3.5% falls within the top ten clones. Material: PBMCs or T cells enriched from blood (not recorded which). The receptors here all came from a woman aged 45 to 65 with acute COVID-19.

This clone was seen more than once but under ten times. This chain joins TRBV7-6 and TRBJ2-7; tentative D call: TRBD2 (5 bases). Germline values: CDR1 SGHVS, CDR2 FNYEAQ. This CDR3 is 15 amino acids long. The V and J ends lost 0 bases and 3 bases respectively, with 12 bases between them. The CDR3 coding sequence is TGTGCCAGCAGCTTAGCCCTCGGGGAGAACTACGAGCAGTACTTC. Protein: CASSLALGENYEQYF.

The chain couples TRBV6-1 to TRBJ2-2, with TRBD1 matching 11 bases. This CDR3 region has 18 residues. V was clipped by 1 base and J by 4 bases; unmatched bases: 8. The germline gives CDR1 MNHNS, CDR2 SASEGT. CDR3 sequence: CASSEVNSGQGVTGELFF. The DNA of the CDR3 is TGTGCCAGCAGTGAAGTTAACTCGGGACAGGGGGTCACCGGGGAGCTGTTTTTT.

The chain combines TRBV23-1 with TRBJ2-5, with D possibly TRBD2 on 6 matching bases. TRBV23-1 qualifies as an ORF whose function is uncertain. Trimming took off 3 bases at V and 3 bases at J, with 20 bases between the two ends. This CDR3 contains 17 residues. CDR3 DNA sequence: TGCGCCAGCAGTCAGAAGCAGGGTGGGGTAGCGGAAGAGACCCAGTACTTC. Translating it yields CASSQKQGGVAEETQYF.

The chain couples TRBV9 to TRBJ2-1, with 13 bases identical to TRBD2. The CDR3 spans 16 residues. V shed 3 bases and J 5 bases; nucleotides not matched to a gene: 5. The germline gives CDR1 SGDLS, CDR2 YYNGEE. The CDR3 sequence: CASSASLAGGDNEQFF. The CDR3 DNA sequence: TGTGCCAGCAGCGCCTCACTAGCGGGAGGGGACAATGAGCAGTTCTTC. The full variable domain, completed using reference TRBV9 and TRBJ2-1, is DSGVTQTPKHLITATGQRVTLRCSPRSGDLSVYWYQQSLDQGLQFLIQYYNGEERAKGNILERFSAQQFPDLHSELNLSSLELGDSALYFCASSASLAGGDNEQFFGPGTRLTVL.

The rearrangement links TRBV2 to TRBJ2-5; tentative D call: TRBD2 (6 bases). CDR3 length: 13 residues. Germline V gene lookup returns CDR1 SNHLY and CDR2 FYNNEI. Trimming left V 6 bases short and J 5 bases short, with 13 bases between. CDR3 bases: TGTGCCAGCAGCGGGAGTGGAGTGGAGACCCAGTACTTC. Translated: CASSGSGVETQYF.

The chain couples TRBV11-2 to TRBJ1-5; 8 bases are a match to TRBD1. CDR1 and CDR2 (germline): SGHAT, FQNNGV. Trimming at V came to 7 bases and at J to 4 bases, leaving 6 bases not matched to a gene. The CDR3 totals 14 residues. CDR3 protein: CASTDRGGNQPQHF. CDR3 DNA: TGTGCCAGCACCGACAGGGGCGGAAATCAGCCCCAGCATTTT. Using reference TRBV11-2 and TRBJ1-5 for the parts outside the CDR3, the full variable domain is EAGVAQSPRYKIIEKRQSVAFWCNPISGHATLYWYQQILGQGPKLLIQFQNNGVVDDSQLPKDRFSAERLKGVDSTLKIQPAKLEDSAVYLCASTDRGGNQPQHFGDGTRLSIL.